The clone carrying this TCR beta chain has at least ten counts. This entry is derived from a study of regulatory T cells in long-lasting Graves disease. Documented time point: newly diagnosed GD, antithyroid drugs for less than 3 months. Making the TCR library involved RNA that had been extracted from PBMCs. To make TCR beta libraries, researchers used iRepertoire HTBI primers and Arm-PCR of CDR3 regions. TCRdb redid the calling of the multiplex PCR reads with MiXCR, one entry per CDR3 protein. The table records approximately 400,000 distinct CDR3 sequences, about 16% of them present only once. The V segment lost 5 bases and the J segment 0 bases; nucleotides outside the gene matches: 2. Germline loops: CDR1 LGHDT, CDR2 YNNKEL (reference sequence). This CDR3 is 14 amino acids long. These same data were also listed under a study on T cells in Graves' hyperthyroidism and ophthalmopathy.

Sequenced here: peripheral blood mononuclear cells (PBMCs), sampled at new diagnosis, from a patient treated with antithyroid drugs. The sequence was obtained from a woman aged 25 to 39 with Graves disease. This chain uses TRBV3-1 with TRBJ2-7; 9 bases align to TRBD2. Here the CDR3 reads CASSFSGGSYEQYF. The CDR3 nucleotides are TGTGCCAGCAGCTTTAGCGGGGGCTCCTACGAGCAGTACTTC.